The rows below give T cell receptor beta chains drawn from one sample of a study of identical twins. From the 5' RACE reads, TCRdb called clonotypes with MiXCR, one entry per CDR3 protein. The data contain hundreds of thousands of distinct CDR3 sequences, around 20% of them singletons. This same sample was also part of a study on T cells expressing NK-cell markers.

Sample: PBMCs. Receptors originate from a woman under 30 in good health. CDR3s include the opening cysteine and the closing phenylalanine or tryptophan. The order of the fields is clone size, D gene, J gene, V gene, CDR3 protein. The D gene is left open where the match is weak. Size is omitted from some rows. Given values are once, few, many or a class for expanded clones.

.	TRBD2	TRBJ2-3	TRBV6-1	CASSRLAADTQYF
once	.	TRBJ2-7	TRBV5-1	CASSLVRSGEQYF
.	TRBD1	TRBJ2-7	TRBV7-8	CASSAADRDEQYF
.	TRBD1	TRBJ1-1	TRBV20-1	CSAAGQGISEAFF
.	TRBD1	TRBJ2-6	TRBV6-1	CASRSTGSPSGANVLTF
.	.	TRBJ2-1	TRBV7-9	CASSRTQKQFF
.	.	TRBJ2-7	TRBV27	CASSPGGWYEQYF
.	.	TRBJ2-3	TRBV5-1	CASSLAFQGSTDTQYF
.	.	TRBJ1-5	TRBV6-5	CASKSFGQPQHF
many	.	TRBJ2-3	TRBV12-3/TRBV12-4	CASSITDTQYF
few	.	TRBJ2-7	TRBV11-1	CASSSFGGNEQYF
.	.	TRBJ2-2	TRBV9	CASSVHGVGTGELFF
.	.	TRBJ1-2	TRBV12-3/TRBV12-4	CASSLSQGTSGYTF
once	.	TRBJ1-6	TRBV30	CAWSDVSMNSPLHF
few	.	TRBJ1-1	TRBV6-1	CASQGRDTEAFF
few	TRBD1	TRBJ1-4	TRBV20-1	CSARQGVTTNEKLFF
few	.	TRBJ2-7	TRBV5-6	CASSFGAGYEQYF
.	.	TRBJ1-6	TRBV10-3	CAISEGQSSYNSPLHF
few	TRBD2	TRBJ2-1	TRBV27	CASSGGGSDEQFF
.	TRBD2	TRBJ2-3	TRBV7-9	CASSLSGAAADTQYF
.	TRBD1	TRBJ2-3	TRBV5-1	CASSLGTGDWDTQYF
once	TRBD2	TRBJ2-3	TRBV20-1	CSVRTSRDTQYF
.	.	TRBJ2-7	TRBV25-1	CASGGRSYEQYF
.	TRBD2	TRBJ2-7	TRBV6-2/TRBV6-3	CASSLSLAALSYEQYF
.	.	TRBJ2-1	TRBV15	CATTSTGGNEQFF
.	.	TRBJ1-5	TRBV27	CASSPSAGSNQPQHF
.	.	TRBJ2-3	TRBV7-6	CASSLGGERADTQYF
few	.	TRBJ2-1	TRBV9	CASGVASSYNEQFF
.	TRBD1	TRBJ2-5	TRBV29-1	CSVWTGSVETQYF
few	.	TRBJ1-6	TRBV21-1	CASSKEVSPLHF
.	.	TRBJ2-2	TRBV20-1	CSARGPGADTGELFF
.	.	TRBJ2-1	TRBV10-2	CASSDVGGEQFF
many	TRBD1	TRBJ1-2	TRBV15	CATSRFGPGQGGYGYTF
few	.	TRBJ2-3	TRBV5-1	CASSSGTQLSRDTQYF
few	TRBD1	TRBJ2-3	TRBV6-1	CAITQGAWTDTQYF
few	.	TRBJ2-2	TRBV25-1	CASSEYVSANTGELFF
once	TRBD1	TRBJ2-1	TRBV7-2	CASSRAGQGWNEQFF
few	TRBD2	TRBJ2-7	TRBV5-1	CASSFYPSGENEQYF
.	TRBD1	TRBJ2-2	TRBV6-5	CASSLQGARRGTGELFF
.	.	TRBJ1-2	TRBV11-2	CASSLQPLYGYTF
many	.	TRBJ2-3	TRBV29-1	CSGQGLTDTQYF
few	.	TRBJ2-2	TRBV20-1	CSARWDSGELFF
few	.	TRBJ2-7	TRBV7-9	CASSPPSSLSYEQYF
many	.	TRBJ2-7	TRBV27	CASWGASSYEQYF
.	.	TRBJ1-1	TRBV20-1	CSAGAGQEAFF
.	.	TRBJ2-3	TRBV29-1	CSVPFPSTDTQYF
many	TRBD2	TRBJ2-7	TRBV29-1	CSARPGGANYEQYF
many	.	TRBJ1-1	TRBV12-3/TRBV12-4	CASRASERGPEAFF
.	.	TRBJ2-7	TRBV18	CASSPVLRALNEQYF
.	.	TRBJ2-1	TRBV6-2/TRBV6-3	CASSYSIALSTRNNEQFF
.	TRBD2	TRBJ2-1	TRBV4-2	CASSQEWTRLDNEQFF
.	.	TRBJ2-1	TRBV6-5	CARYLHNEQFF
.	TRBD1	TRBJ2-6	TRBV12-3/TRBV12-4	CACSSLGTGTPGANVLTF